The 29 T cell receptor beta chains given below trace back to one sample, sequenced in a study of blood T cells in healthy people across ages. Together with a sample-barcoded 5' primer, a J-beta primer mix was included in a second PCR lasting roughly 6 to 12 cycles. One entry per CDR3 protein, called by TCRdb with MiXCR from the 5' RACE reads. The sample has 550,000 to 650,000 distinct CDR3 sequences, approximately 26% seen once. The same data also contributed to another study, on T cells of mothers and their children.

What was sequenced was blood. The receptors originated from a boy aged 2-9 years in good health.

This clonotype was seen a handful of times. The chain couples TRBV9 to TRBJ2-6; the match to TRBD1 covers 10 bases. The germline gives CDR1 SGDLS, CDR2 YYNGEE. The CDR3 runs 16 residues. Germline trimming cut 3 bases from V and 0 bases from J; bases unmatched to any gene: 0. This CDR3 is CASSGDRGSGANVLTF. The CDR3 region has the DNA TGTGCCAGCAGCGGGGACAGGGGCTCTGGGGCCAACGTCCTGACTTTC.

This clonotype was picked up a small number of times. V usage is TRBV5-1 and J usage is TRBJ1-2, with D hard to call. Germline V lookup: CDR1 SGHRS, CDR2 YFSETQ. V lost 2 bases and J 6 bases, leaving 14 bases between the germline ends. The length of the CDR3 is 14 residues. This chain's CDR3 is CASSFNSGFDGYTF. For the CDR3, the DNA is TGCGCCAGCAGCTTTAATTCTGGGTTCGATGGCTACACCTTC.

V usage is TRBV15 and J usage is TRBJ2-3, with D perhaps TRBD2 (6 bases). Trimming shortened V by 8 bases and J by 2 bases, and 17 bases separated the two germline ends. This CDR3 has 15 residues. Germline CDR1 is LNHNV and CDR2 is YYDKDF (reference sequence). The CDR3 loop is CATRPGSGDTDTQYF. CDR3 DNA sequence: TGTGCCACCCGCCCGGGTAGCGGCGACACAGATACGCAGTATTTT. Looking up the rest from reference TRBV15 and TRBJ2-3 gives the full variable domain: DAMVIQNPRYQVTQFGKPVTLSCSQTLNHNVMYWYQQKSSQAPKLLFHYYDKDFNNEADTPDNFQSRRPNTSFCFLDIRSPGLGDTAMYLCATRPGSGDTDTQYFGPGTRLTVL.

This clonotype has only a few counts. The chain carries TRBV10-3 and TRBJ1-1; D not resolved. Per the germline V gene, CDR1 is ENHRY and CDR2 is SYGVKD. CDR3 length: 15 amino acids. V lost 5 bases, J lost 1 base, and 14 bases lay in between. The CDR3 DNA sequence: TGTGCCATCAGTCTTGAGGGTAAGGGGAACACTGAAGCTTTCTTT. Protein sequence: CAISLEGKGNTEAFF.

The CDR3 sequence is CASSPPGADRKPQHF. In nucleotides, the CDR3 is TGTGCCAGCAGCCCACCGGGGGCCGATAGGAAGCCCCAGCATTTT. This chain connects TRBV5-6 to TRBJ1-5; D may be TRBD1 (6 bases). The V end lost 4 bases, the J end lost 8 bases, and 19 bases lay between the germline ends. The CDR3 is 15 amino acids. In germline, CDR1 is SGHDT, CDR2 YYEEEE.

The J gene is TRBJ2-5, the V gene TRBV10-3; TRBD2 aligns across 7 bases. CDR1 is ENHRY and CDR2 is SYGVKD in the germline V gene. The CDR3 covers 15 residues. Trimming cost V 0 bases and J 2 bases; bases outside gene matches: 3. This CDR3 reads CAISESLAAQETQYF. The DNA for the CDR3 is TGTGCCATCAGTGAGTCGCTAGCGGCACAAGAGACCCAGTACTTC.

This chain joins TRBV12-3 or TRBV12-4 and TRBJ1-1; 8 bases are shared with TRBD1. V was pared by 8 bases and J by 8 bases, with 4 bases of the junction left unmatched. The CDR3 contains 11 residues. The chain's CDR3 is CASRRDREAFF. The CDR3, as DNA: TGTGCCAGCCGGCGGGACAGGGAAGCTTTCTTT.

Only a few counts were recorded for this clonotype. The genes are TRBV27 and TRBJ2-5; 10 positions match TRBD1. The ends lost 5 bases at V and 4 bases at J; junction bases unmatched: 10. CDR1 and CDR2 (germline): MNHEY, SMNVEV (reference sequence). The CDR3 runs 16 residues. CDR3 nucleotides: TGTGCCAGCAGTATCTACGGGGACAGGGGAGGAGAGACCCAGTACTTC. It encodes CASSIYGDRGGETQYF.

The chain uses TRBV15 and TRBJ1-1; 7 nucleotides agree with TRBD1. This CDR3 has 14 amino acids. V trimming: 3 bases; J trimming: 7 bases; junction bases outside the gene matches: 8. Per the germline V gene, CDR1 is LNHNV and CDR2 is YYDKDF (reference sequence). The CDR3 protein is CATSRQRGLSEAFF. In DNA, the CDR3 is TGTGCCACCAGCAGGCAAAGGGGGCTAAGTGAAGCTTTCTTT. The entire variable domain, with the rest obtained from reference TRBV15 and TRBJ1-1, is as follows: DAMVIQNPRYQVTQFGKPVTLSCSQTLNHNVMYWYQQKSSQAPKLLFHYYDKDFNNEADTPDNFQSRRPNTSFCFLDIRSPGLGDTAMYLCATSRQRGLSEAFFGQGTRLTVV.

The V gene is TRBV20-1, the J gene TRBJ2-7; D is possibly TRBD1 (6 bases). Germline V lookup: CDR1 DFQATT, CDR2 SNEGSKA (reference sequence). There are 13 residues in the CDR3. Between the trimmed V and J ends, which lost 3 bases and 7 bases, there was a span of 16 bases. The CDR3 region is CSARSPGDQEQYF. For the CDR3, the DNA is TGCAGTGCTAGGTCCCCAGGGGACCAAGAGCAGTACTTC.

This chain uses TRBV7-8 with TRBJ2-5; D possibly corresponds to TRBD2 (6 bases). Germline lookup yields CDR1 SGHVS and CDR2 FQNEAQ. Trimming pared 6 bases from V and 1 base from J, leaving 18 bases between. The length of the CDR3 is 16 residues. The chain's CDR3 is CASSRTSPPRQETQYF. CDR3 DNA: TGTGCCAGCAGTCGAACTAGCCCGCCCCGCCAAGAGACCCAGTACTTC.

The genes are TRBV20-1 and TRBJ2-5; 14 nucleotides line up with TRBD2. The J call is uncertain, as TRBJ2-7 better fits the DNA end. This CDR3 spans 14 amino acids. The germline V gene encodes CDR1 DFQATT and CDR2 SNEGSKA (reference sequence). DNA for the CDR3: TGCAGTGCTAGCCCGACTAGCGGGAGGGACGAGCAGTACTTC. Translation: CSASPTSGRDEQYF.

Only a few counts were recorded for this clonotype. CDR3 coding DNA: TGTGCCATCGGCCCCCCTAGGGGTGAGCAGTTCTTC. This encodes CAIGPPRGEQFF. This rearrangement joins TRBV10-3 to TRBJ2-5; a possible D gene is TRBD1 (5 bases). Near its end, the DNA agrees better with TRBJ2-1, so the J call may be wrong. The germline CDR1 and CDR2 sequences are ENHRY and SYGVKD. The CDR3 spans 12 residues.

The V gene is TRBV27, the J gene TRBJ1-4; D might be TRBD1 (5 bases). CDR1 and CDR2 (germline): MNHEY, SMNVEV (reference sequence). V gave up 5 bases and J gave up 3 bases, with 13 bases separating them. There are 15 residues in the CDR3. The CDR3 loop reads CASSPGTGANEKLFF. DNA of the CDR3: TGTGCCAGCAGTCCAGGGACGGGGGCTAATGAAAAACTGTTTTTT.

The chain is built from TRBV21-1 and TRBJ2-5; the table's D call TRBD2 went unverified against the DNA. TRBV21-1 is a recognized pseudogene. The CDR3 covers 16 residues. DNA of the CDR3: TGTGCCAGCAGCGGGCATGCAGCGGGAGAAGGGGAGACCCAGTACTTC. This gives the protein CASSGHAAGEGETQYF.

The V and J genes are TRBV10-3 and TRBJ2-6; D perhaps matches TRBD1 (5 bases). This CDR3 is 19 amino acids long. Trimming took 3 bases from V and 0 from J, leaving 18 bases between them. Germline CDR1 ENHRY, CDR2 SYGVKD. Here the CDR3 reads CAISDRQRNRNSGANVLTF. The CDR3 DNA reads as TGTGCCATCAGTGACCGACAGCGCAATAGGAACTCTGGGGCCAACGTCCTGACTTTC.

J is TRBJ2-7 and V is TRBV7-9; D may correspond to TRBD1 or TRBD2 (5 bases each). There are 14 residues in the CDR3. Germline-derived CDR1 and CDR2 are SEHNR and FQNEAQ (reference sequence). Trimming removed 8 bases at V and 7 bases at J, with 21 bases between. This CDR3 reads CASEDGDLPREQYF. As DNA, the CDR3 is TGTGCCAGCGAAGATGGGGACCTTCCTCGAGAGCAGTACTTC. Looking up the rest from reference TRBV7-9 and TRBJ2-7 gives the full variable domain: DTGVSQNPRHKITKRGQNVTFRCDPISEHNRLYWYRQTLGQGPEFLTYFQNEAQLEKSRLLSDRFSAERPKGSFSTLEIQRTEQGDSAMYLCASEDGDLPREQYFGPGTRLTVT.

In this sample, this clonotype turned up a few times. The chain recombines TRBV27 with TRBJ2-5, with a tentative D call TRBD1 (6 bases). The CDR3 consists of 13 residues. From germline, CDR1 is MNHEY and CDR2 SMNVEV (reference sequence). Deletions cut 8 bases from V and 4 bases from J, with 14 bases between. The CDR3 coding sequence is TGTGCCAGCGGAAACAGGGTGCGAGAGACCCAGTACTTC. The encoded protein is CASGNRVRETQYF.

CDR3 sequence: CASSFRLNTEAFF. For the CDR3, the DNA is TGTGCCAGCAGTTTTCGCCTGAACACTGAAGCTTTCTTT. The chain links TRBV12-3 or TRBV12-4 to TRBJ1-1; D remains unclear. V shed 3 bases and J shed 0 bases, with 5 bases lying between them. The CDR3 extends over 13 amino acids.

The gene calls are TRBV7-2 and TRBJ1-4, with D uncertain. Germline-derived CDR1 and CDR2 are SGHTA and FQGNSA. The CDR3 length is 15 residues. V lost 0 bases and J lost 7, with 12 bases in between. CDR3 sequence: CASSLASGGGEKLFF. The DNA for the CDR3 is TGTGCCAGCAGCTTAGCCTCAGGCGGCGGTGAAAAACTGTTTTTT.

This clonotype was counted a few times. The chain joins TRBV7-9 to TRBJ1-2, with TRBD1 identical over 7 bases. Germline V gene sequence: CDR1 SEHNR, CDR2 FQNEAQ (reference sequence). The CDR3 runs to 13 residues. The V gene end was trimmed by 3 bases and the J gene end by 4 bases; junction bases not matched to a gene: 2. CDR3 DNA: TGTGCCAGCAGCTTCCGGACAGGCTATGGCTACACCTTC. Encoded protein: CASSFRTGYGYTF.

This clonotype has just a few counts. V usage is TRBV4-2 and J usage is TRBJ2-3, with 9 nucleotides matching TRBD1. The CDR3 extends over 17 amino acids. V shed 3 bases and J 3 bases; nucleotides not matched to a gene: 10. Germline CDR1 reads LGHNA; CDR2 reads YNFKEQ. The CDR3 sequence is CASSQDTGTGRTDTQYF. As DNA, the CDR3 is TGTGCCAGCAGCCAGGACACCGGGACAGGGAGAACAGATACGCAGTATTTT.

This chain connects TRBV6-6 to TRBJ1-2; D might be TRBD1 (5 bases). Deletions cut 2 bases from V and 3 bases from J, with 16 bases between. From germline, CDR1 is MNHNY and CDR2 SVGAGI (reference sequence). The CDR3 runs 16 residues. In DNA, the CDR3 is TGTGCCAGCAGTTACGCCCTCAGCGGGACTGACTATGGCTACACCTTC. Residues: CASSYALSGTDYGYTF.

This clonotype has just a few counts. This chain uses TRBV27 with TRBJ1-2; possible D gene TRBD1, 5 bases. The germline gives CDR1 MNHEY, CDR2 SMNVEV (reference sequence). Trimming stripped 6 bases from V and 0 bases from J, with 8 bases between. The CDR3 contains 13 residues. The CDR3 bases are TGTGCCAGCAGGGGGACGTCTAACTATGGCTACACCTTC. The encoded protein is CASRGTSNYGYTF.

The J gene is TRBJ1-2, the V gene TRBV3-1, with 9 bases lining up with TRBD1. Trimming at V came to 3 bases and at J to 2 bases, leaving 4 bases not matched to a gene. The CDR3 extends over 15 amino acids. Looked up from germline, CDR1 is LGHDT and CDR2 is YNNKEL (reference sequence). The CDR3 loop is CASSHAGTGNYGYTF. In nucleotides, the CDR3 is TGTGCCAGCAGCCACGCCGGGACAGGGAACTATGGCTACACCTTC.

This clonotype was seen only a few times. The chain links TRBV11-2 to TRBJ2-5; 8 bases map to TRBD2. Germline CDR1 SGHAT, CDR2 FQNNGV. The CDR3 has 17 amino acids. V lost 3 bases to trimming and J lost 0 bases; unmatched junction nucleotides: 9. The DNA of the CDR3 is TGTGCCAGCAGCTTCTCTGTCGGTAGCGGGGACCAAGAGACCCAGTACTTC. Amino acids: CASSFSVGSGDQETQYF.

The gene calls are TRBV12-3 or TRBV12-4 and TRBJ1-1; D not resolved. Trimming took 6 bases from V and 4 from J, leaving 15 bases between them. The CDR3 consists of 14 residues. CDR3 in amino acids: CASRPTMEVTEAFF. Written as DNA, the CDR3 is TGTGCCAGCAGACCTACAATGGAGGTCACTGAAGCTTTCTTT.

The rearrangement joins TRBV10-1 to TRBJ2-1, with TRBD2 matching over 11 bases. Losses at the gene ends were 4 bases for V and 5 bases for J; bases not matched to a gene: 13. The germline gives CDR1 WNHNN, CDR2 SYGVQD (reference sequence). This CDR3 has 18 residues. The CDR3 region is CASSGGLAAVGSDNEQFF. The DNA of the CDR3 is TGCGCCAGCAGTGGGGGACTAGCGGCAGTGGGGTCCGACAATGAGCAGTTCTTC.

This chain connects TRBV12-3 or TRBV12-4 to TRBJ2-5; 14 positions agree with TRBD2. V shed 8 bases, J shed 4 bases, and the junction held 15 bases outside the gene matches. The CDR3 has 18 residues. The CDR3 spells CASVPGTSGSFSGETQYF. CDR3 in DNA: TGTGCCAGCGTTCCCGGGACTAGCGGGAGTTTTTCAGGAGAGACCCAGTACTTC.